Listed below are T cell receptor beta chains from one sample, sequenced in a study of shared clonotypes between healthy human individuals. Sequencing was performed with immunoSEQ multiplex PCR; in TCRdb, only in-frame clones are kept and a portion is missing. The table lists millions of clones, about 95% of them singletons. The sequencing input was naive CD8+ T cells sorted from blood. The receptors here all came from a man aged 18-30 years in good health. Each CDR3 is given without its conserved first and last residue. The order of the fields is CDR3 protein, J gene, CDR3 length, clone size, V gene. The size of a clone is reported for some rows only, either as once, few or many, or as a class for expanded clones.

AWSENTQY TRBJ2-3 8 NA TRBV30
ASSPSRGEAYEQY TRBJ2-7 13 NA TRBV18
ASSPPGGPDEQY TRBJ2-7 12 NA TRBV6-4
ASKASTNEKLF TRBJ1-4 11 NA TRBV5-6
ASSQDRVVVWNTGELF TRBJ2-2 16 NA TRBV4-3
ASSSGLAGPTDTQY TRBJ2-3 14 NA TRBV5-6
ASSLSPGGYEQY TRBJ2-7 12 NA TRBV7-3
ASSLSAGSYEQY TRBJ2-7 12 NA TRBV11-2
ASSWDRGLSDYGYT TRBJ1-2 14 once TRBV11-2
SAFLYGYT TRBJ1-2 8 many TRBV29-1
ASSWTGSNQPQH TRBJ1-5 12 NA TRBV27
ASRELAGAGELF TRBJ2-2 12 NA TRBV6-5
AWSVLGGSYEQY TRBJ2-7 12 NA TRBV30
ASSEGAGGAYEQY TRBJ2-7 13 NA TRBV10-1
AISSDSSYEQY TRBJ2-7 11 NA TRBV10-3
ASSAQESPLH TRBJ1-6 10 NA TRBV9
ASSVGGGPVDTQY TRBJ2-3 13 NA TRBV9
ASSLAGVDYEQY TRBJ2-7 12 NA TRBV7-6
ASSSTSGIYNEQF TRBJ2-1 13 NA TRBV7-9
ASSSAGALYNEQF TRBJ2-1 13 NA TRBV9
AISDTGTGLEETQY TRBJ2-5 14 NA TRBV10-3
ASSRDESSYNSPLH TRBJ1-6 14 NA TRBV18
ASSRDRSSGNTIY TRBJ1-3 13 few TRBV11-2
AAGTGGSYEQY TRBJ2-7 11 NA TRBV6-1
ASSYWGGRDYEQY TRBJ2-7 13 NA TRBV6-6
ASSVDGGALMNTEAF TRBJ1-1 15 once TRBV9
ASSPADYVTQY TRBJ2-3 11 NA TRBV7-9
ASSPGLAGGDTDTQY TRBJ2-3 15 NA TRBV28
ASGQTDSSHNTGELF TRBJ2-2 15 NA TRBV12-5